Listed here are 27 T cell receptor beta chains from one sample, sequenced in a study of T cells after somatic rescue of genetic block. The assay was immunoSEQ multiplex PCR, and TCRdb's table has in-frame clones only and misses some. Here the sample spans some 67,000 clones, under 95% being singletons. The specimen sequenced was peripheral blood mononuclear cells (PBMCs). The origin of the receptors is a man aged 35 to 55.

The chain's CDR3 is CASSEMGTSRYEQYF. In nucleotides, the CDR3 is TGTGCCAGCAGCGAGATGGGTACTAGCAGGTACGAGCAGTACTTC. This chain joins TRBV7-9 and TRBJ2-7, with a tentative D call TRBD2 (6 bases). The germline V and J ends were trimmed by 5 bases and 4 bases, with 18 bases remaining between them. CDR1 and CDR2 (germline): SEHNR, FQNEAQ (reference sequence). The CDR3 contains 15 residues.

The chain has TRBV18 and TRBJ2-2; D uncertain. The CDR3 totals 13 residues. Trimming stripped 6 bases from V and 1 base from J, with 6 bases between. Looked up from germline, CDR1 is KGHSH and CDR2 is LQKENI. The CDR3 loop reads CASSLRNTGELFF. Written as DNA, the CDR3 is TGTGCCAGCTCCCTCAGGAACACCGGGGAGCTGTTTTTT.

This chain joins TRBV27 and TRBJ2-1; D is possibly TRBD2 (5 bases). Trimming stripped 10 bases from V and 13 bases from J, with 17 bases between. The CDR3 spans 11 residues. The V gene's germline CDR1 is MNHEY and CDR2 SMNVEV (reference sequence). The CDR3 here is CATSDGLLQFF. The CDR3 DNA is TGTGCCACCTCGGACGGACTCCTACAGTTCTTC.

CDR3 bases: TGCGCCAGCAGTGATCCCCCCGGCAGGGGGTTGGGAAATGAGCAGTTCTTC. It yields the protein CASSDPPGRGLGNEQFF. The rearrangement links TRBV10-2 to TRBJ2-1; TRBD1 matches at 7 bases. With V trimmed by 3 bases and J by 7 bases, 15 bases remained unmatched. Germline V CDR1 and CDR2: WSHSY, SAAADI. The CDR3 covers 17 residues.

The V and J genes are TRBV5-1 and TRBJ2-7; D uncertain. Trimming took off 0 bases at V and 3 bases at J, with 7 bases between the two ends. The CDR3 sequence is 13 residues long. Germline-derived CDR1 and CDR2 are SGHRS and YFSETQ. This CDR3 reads CASSLDGYYEQYF. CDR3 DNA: TGCGCCAGCAGCTTGGACGGTTACTACGAGCAGTACTTC. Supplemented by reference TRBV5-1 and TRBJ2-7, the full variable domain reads KAGVTQTPRYLIKTRGQQVTLSCSPISGHRSVSWYQQTPGQGLQFLFEYFSETQRNKGNFPGRFSGRQFSNSRSEMNVSTLELGDSALYLCASSLDGYYEQYFGPGTRLTVT.

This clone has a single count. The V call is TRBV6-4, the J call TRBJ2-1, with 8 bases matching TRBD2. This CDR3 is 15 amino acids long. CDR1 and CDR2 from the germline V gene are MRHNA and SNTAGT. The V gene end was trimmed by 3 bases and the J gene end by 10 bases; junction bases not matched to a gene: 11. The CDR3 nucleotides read TGTGCCAGCAGTGATGCGGGAGGCTCAATTTTCGAGCAGTTCTTC. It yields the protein CASSDAGGSIFEQFF.

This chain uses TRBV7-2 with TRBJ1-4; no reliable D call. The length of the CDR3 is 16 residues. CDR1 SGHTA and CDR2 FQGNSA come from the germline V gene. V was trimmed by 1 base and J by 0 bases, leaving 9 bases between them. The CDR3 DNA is TGTGCCAGCAGCTTAGTTTTTGGGACAACTAATGAAAAACTGTTTTTT. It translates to CASSLVFGTTNEKLFF.

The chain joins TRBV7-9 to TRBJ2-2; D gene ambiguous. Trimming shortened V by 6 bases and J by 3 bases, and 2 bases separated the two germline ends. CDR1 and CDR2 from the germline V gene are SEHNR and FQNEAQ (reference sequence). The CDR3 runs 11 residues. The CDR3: CASRDTGELFF. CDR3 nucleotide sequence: TGTGCCAGCAGGGACACCGGGGAGCTGTTTTTT. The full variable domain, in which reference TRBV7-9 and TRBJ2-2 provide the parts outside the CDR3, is DTGVSQNPRHKITKRGQNVTFRCDPISEHNRLYWYRQTLGQGPEFLTYFQNEAQLEKSRLLSDRFSAERPKGSFSTLEIQRTEQGDSAMYLCASRDTGELFFGEGSRLTVL.

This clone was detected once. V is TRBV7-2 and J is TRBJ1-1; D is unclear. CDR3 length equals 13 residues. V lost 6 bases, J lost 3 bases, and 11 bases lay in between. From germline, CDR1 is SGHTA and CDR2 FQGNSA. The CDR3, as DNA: TGTGCCAGCAGACCCGCGTGGGACACTGAAGCTTTCTTT. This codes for CASRPAWDTEAFF.

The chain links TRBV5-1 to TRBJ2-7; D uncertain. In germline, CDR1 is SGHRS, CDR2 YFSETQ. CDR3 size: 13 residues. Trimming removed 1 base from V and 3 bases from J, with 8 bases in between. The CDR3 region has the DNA TGCGCCAGCAGCTTGAGGCTGCGCTACGAGCAGTACTTC. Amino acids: CASSLRLRYEQYF.

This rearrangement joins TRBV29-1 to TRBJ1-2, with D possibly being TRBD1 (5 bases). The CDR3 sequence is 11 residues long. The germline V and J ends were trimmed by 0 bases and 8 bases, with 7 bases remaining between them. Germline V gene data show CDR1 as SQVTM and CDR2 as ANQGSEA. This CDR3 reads CSVEEGRGYTF. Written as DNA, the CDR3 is TGCAGCGTTGAAGAGGGACGGGGCTACACCTTC. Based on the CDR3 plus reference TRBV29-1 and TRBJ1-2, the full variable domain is SAVISQKPSRDICQRGTSLTIQCQVDSQVTMMFWYRQQPGQSLTLIATANQGSEATYESGFVIDKFPISRPNLTFSTLTVSNMSPEDSSIYLCSVEEGRGYTFGSGTRLTVV.

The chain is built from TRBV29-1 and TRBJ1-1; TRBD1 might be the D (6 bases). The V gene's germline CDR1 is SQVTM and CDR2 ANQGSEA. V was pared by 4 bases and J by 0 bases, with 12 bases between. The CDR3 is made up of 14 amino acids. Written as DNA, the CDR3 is TGCAGCGTTGTAGGGGGACTCTTGAACACTGAAGCTTTCTTT. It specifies CSVVGGLLNTEAFF.

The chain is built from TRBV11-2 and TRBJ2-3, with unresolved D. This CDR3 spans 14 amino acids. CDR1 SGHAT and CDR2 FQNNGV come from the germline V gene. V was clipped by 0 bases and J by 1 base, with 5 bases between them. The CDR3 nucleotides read TGTGCCAGCAGCTTAGACCTCCGCACAGATACGCAGTATTTT. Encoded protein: CASSLDLRTDTQYF.

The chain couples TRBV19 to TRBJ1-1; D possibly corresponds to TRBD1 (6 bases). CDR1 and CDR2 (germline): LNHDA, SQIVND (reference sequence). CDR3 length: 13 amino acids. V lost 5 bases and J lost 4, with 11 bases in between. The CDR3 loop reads CASSLGAGTEAFF. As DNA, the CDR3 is TGTGCCAGTAGTCTGGGGGCTGGCACTGAAGCTTTCTTT.

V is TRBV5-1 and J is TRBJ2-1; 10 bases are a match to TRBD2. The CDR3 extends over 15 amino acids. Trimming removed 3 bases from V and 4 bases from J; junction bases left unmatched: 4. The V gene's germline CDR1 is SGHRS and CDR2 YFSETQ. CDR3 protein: CASSWTSGLYNEQFF. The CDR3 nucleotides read TGCGCCAGCAGCTGGACTAGCGGATTATACAATGAGCAGTTCTTC.

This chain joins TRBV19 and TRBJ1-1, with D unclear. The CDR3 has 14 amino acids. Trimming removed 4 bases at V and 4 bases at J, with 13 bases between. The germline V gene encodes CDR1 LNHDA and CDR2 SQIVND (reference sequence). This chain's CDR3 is CASSTSGLGTEAFF. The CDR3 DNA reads TGTGCCAGTAGTACCTCCGGGCTCGGCACTGAAGCTTTCTTT. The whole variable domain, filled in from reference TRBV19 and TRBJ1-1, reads DGGITQSPKYLFRKEGQNVTLSCEQNLNHDAMYWYRQDPGQGLRLIYYSQIVNDFQKGDIAEGYSVSREKKESFPLTVTSAQKNPTAFYLCASSTSGLGTEAFFGQGTRLTVV.

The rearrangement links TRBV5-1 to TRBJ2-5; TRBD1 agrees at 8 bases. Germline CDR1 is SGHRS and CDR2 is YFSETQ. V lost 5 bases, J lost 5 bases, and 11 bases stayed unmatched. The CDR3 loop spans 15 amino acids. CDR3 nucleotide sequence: TGCGCCAGCAGAGTCATATCAGGGGGCGGTGAGACCCAGTACTTC. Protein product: CASRVISGGGETQYF.

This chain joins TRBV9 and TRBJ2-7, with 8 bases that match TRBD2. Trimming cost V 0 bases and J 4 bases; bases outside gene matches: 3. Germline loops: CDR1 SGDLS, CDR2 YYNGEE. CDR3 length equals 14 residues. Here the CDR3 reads CASSVGLAGYEQYF. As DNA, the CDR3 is TGTGCCAGCAGCGTAGGTTTAGCGGGGTACGAGCAGTACTTC. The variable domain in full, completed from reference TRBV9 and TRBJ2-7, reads DSGVTQTPKHLITATGQRVTLRCSPRSGDLSVYWYQQSLDQGLQFLIQYYNGEERAKGNILERFSAQQFPDLHSELNLSSLELGDSALYFCASSVGLAGYEQYFGPGTRLTVT.

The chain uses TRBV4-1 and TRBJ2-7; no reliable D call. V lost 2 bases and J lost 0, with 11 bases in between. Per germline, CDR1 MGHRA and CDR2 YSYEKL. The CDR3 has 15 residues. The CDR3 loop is CASSQFSVNSYEQYF. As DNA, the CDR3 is TGCGCCAGCAGCCAATTCTCAGTAAACTCCTACGAGCAGTACTTC.

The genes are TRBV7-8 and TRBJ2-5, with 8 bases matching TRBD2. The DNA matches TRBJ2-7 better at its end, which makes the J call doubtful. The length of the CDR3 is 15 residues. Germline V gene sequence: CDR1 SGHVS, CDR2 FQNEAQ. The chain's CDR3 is CASSLAKRERYEQYF. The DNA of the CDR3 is TGTGCCAGCAGCTTAGCCAAGCGGGAGAGATACGAGCAGTACTTC.

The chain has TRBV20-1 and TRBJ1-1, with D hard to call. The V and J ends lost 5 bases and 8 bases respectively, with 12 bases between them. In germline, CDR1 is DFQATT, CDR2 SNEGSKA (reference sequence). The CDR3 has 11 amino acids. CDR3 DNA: TGCAGTGCTGCCCGGGTCGGGGAAGCTTTCTTT. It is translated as CSAARVGEAFF.

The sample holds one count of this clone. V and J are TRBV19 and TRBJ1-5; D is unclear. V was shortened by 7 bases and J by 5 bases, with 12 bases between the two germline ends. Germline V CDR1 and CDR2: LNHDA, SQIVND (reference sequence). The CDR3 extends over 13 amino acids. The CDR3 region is CASNVIRDQPQHF. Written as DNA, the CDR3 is TGTGCCAGTAACGTTATCCGGGATCAGCCCCAGCATTTT.

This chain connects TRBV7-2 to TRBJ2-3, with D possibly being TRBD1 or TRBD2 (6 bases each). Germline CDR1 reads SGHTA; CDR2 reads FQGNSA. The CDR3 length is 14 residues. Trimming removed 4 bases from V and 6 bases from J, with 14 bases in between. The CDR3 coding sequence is TGTGCCAGCAGCTCGCCGGGGGCGGTTGATACGCAGTATTTT. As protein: CASSSPGAVDTQYF.

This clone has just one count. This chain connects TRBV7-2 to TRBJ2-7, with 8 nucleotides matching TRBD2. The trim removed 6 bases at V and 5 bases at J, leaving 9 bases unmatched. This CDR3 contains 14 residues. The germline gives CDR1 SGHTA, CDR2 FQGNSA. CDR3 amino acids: CASRRRGGTHEQYF. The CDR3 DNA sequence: TGTGCCAGCAGGCGACGGGGGGGGACCCACGAGCAGTACTTC.

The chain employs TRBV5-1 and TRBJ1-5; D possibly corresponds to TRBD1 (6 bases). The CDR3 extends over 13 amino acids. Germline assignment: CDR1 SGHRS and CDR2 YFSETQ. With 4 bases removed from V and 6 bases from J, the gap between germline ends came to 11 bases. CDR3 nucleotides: TGCGCCAGCAGCCCCCAAGGGGGTCAGCCCCAGCATTTT. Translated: CASSPQGGQPQHF.

In DNA, the CDR3 is TGTGCCAGCTCACCAAATCGACAGGGGAATGGCTACACCTTC. Amino acid sequence: CASSPNRQGNGYTF. J is TRBJ1-2 and V is TRBV18, with 8 positions matching TRBD1. J was trimmed by 6 bases and V by 2 bases; bases with no gene match: 5. This CDR3 region has 14 residues. Looked up from germline, CDR1 is KGHSH and CDR2 is LQKENI.

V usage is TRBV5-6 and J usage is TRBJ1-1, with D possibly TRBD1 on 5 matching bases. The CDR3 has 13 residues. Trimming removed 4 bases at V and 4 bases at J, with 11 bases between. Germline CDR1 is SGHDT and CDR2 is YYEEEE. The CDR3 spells CASSIGHPTEAFF. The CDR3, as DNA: TGTGCCAGCAGCATCGGACACCCCACTGAAGCTTTCTTT. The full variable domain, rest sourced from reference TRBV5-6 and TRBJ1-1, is DAGVTQSPTHLIKTRGQQVTLRCSPKSGHDTVSWYQQALGQGPQFIFQYYEEEERQRGNFPDRFSGHQFPNYSSELNVNALLLGDSALYLCASSIGHPTEAFFGQGTRLTVV.